These T cell receptor beta chains were read from a single sample in a study of beta chain features in type 1 diabetes. Clones were sequenced by immunoSEQ multiplex PCR, and TCRdb holds only the in-frame ones, with some missing. Of a few hundred thousand clones listed, about 19% are singletons. The source material was naive CD4+ T cells from blood. These receptors were taken from a woman between 18 and 30 years old in good health. Each CDR3 is given with its conserved first and last residue. The D gene is left open where the match is weak. A row's size may be missing; if present it is once, few, many or a size class.

v_call,j_call,clone_size,d_call,cdr3_nt,cdr3_aa
TRBV19,TRBJ1-5,-,-,TGTGCCAGTAGCAGACAGTTGGGCCAGCCCCAGCATTTT,CASSRQLGQPQHF
TRBV29-1,TRBJ2-7,few,TRBD1,TGCAGCGTCCGGCCGGGACAGGGAAAAGGGACCTACGAGCAGTACTTC,CSVRPGQGKGTYEQYF
TRBV9,TRBJ1-2,-,TRBD1,TGTGCCAGCAGCGCTTTGGGACAGGGAGTGTTCTATGGCTACACCTTC,CASSALGQGVFYGYTF
TRBV2,TRBJ1-1,-,-,TGTGCCAGCAGTGATGAGGGCTTGAACACTGAAGCTTTCTTT,CASSDEGLNTEAFF
TRBV29-1,TRBJ2-5,few,TRBD2,TGCAGCGTTGTAGCGGGGGGCGTTCAAGAGACCCAGTACTTC,CSVVAGGVQETQYF
TRBV12-5,TRBJ2-5,few,-,TGTGCTAGTGGTTTGTCAGGGGTTGGGGAGACCCAGTACTTC,CASGLSGVGETQYF
TRBV23-1,TRBJ1-4,few,TRBD1,TGCGCCAGCGGGATGACAGGGTGGGATGAAAAACTGTTTTTT,CASGMTGWDEKLFF
TRBV11-1,TRBJ1-1,-,-,TGTGCCAGCAGCTTGGAGGGGCAGGTGCACACTGAAGCTTTCTTT,CASSLEGQVHTEAFF
TRBV30,TRBJ2-7,-,-,TGTGCCTCCGGGACACCCGGTCGGAGCTCCTACGAGCAGTACTTC,CASGTPGRSSYEQYF
TRBV6-5,TRBJ1-2,few,-,TGTGCCAGCAGGCTTAGCTATGGCTACACCTTC,CASRLSYGYTF
TRBV12-5,TRBJ2-1,-,TRBD2,TGTGCTAGTGGTTTGAACTCGCGGGAGGATGAGCAGTTCTTC,CASGLNSREDEQFF
TRBV30,TRBJ1-1,few,TRBD1,TGTGCCTGGAGTCGATACAGGGGCGAGGGTTGGAGCACTGAAGCTTTCTTT,CAWSRYRGEGWSTEAFF
TRBV6-1,TRBJ2-3,-,TRBD1,TGTGCCAGCAGGATGGGGACAGGCACAGATACGCAGTATTTT,CASRMGTGTDTQYF
TRBV7-9,TRBJ2-5,-,-,TGTGCCAGCAGCTTCGACTACCCCGAATACTTC,CASSFDYPEYF